This record looks at one T cell receptor (beta chain) sequence and its context. This sample was taken from a study of regulatory T cells in long-lasting Graves disease. The sample's time point: persistent/refractory GD, antithyroid drugs over 5 years with positive TRAb. There was RNA extracted from PBMCs, and the TCR library was made from it. Building the TCR beta libraries relied on iRepertoire HTBI primers, and CDR3 regions underwent Arm-PCR. Using its own MiXCR run on the multiplex PCR reads, TCRdb lists one record per CDR3 protein. The profile shows about 660,000 distinct CDR3 sequences, around 32% of them singletons. This sequence originates from a female donor with Graves disease. The sample was peripheral blood mononuclear cells (PBMCs), taken when the disease was refractory, from a patient treated with antithyroid drugs.

Here the CDR3 reads CASSIDHRVYGYTF. CDR3 nucleotide sequence: TGTGCCAGTAGTATAGATCACAGAGTGTATGGCTACACCTTC. V gene TRBV19 combines with J gene TRBJ1-2, with no clear D. Germline CDR1 reads LNHDA; CDR2 reads SQIVND (reference sequence). This CDR3 comprises 14 residues. V was shortened by 0 bases and J by 5 bases, with 10 bases between the two germline ends. Based on the CDR3 plus reference TRBV19 and TRBJ1-2, the full variable domain is DGGITQSPKYLFRKEGQNVTLSCEQNLNHDAMYWYRQDPGQGLRLIYYSQIVNDFQKGDIAEGYSVSREKKESFPLTVTSAQKNPTAFYLCASSIDHRVYGYTFGSGTRLTVV.